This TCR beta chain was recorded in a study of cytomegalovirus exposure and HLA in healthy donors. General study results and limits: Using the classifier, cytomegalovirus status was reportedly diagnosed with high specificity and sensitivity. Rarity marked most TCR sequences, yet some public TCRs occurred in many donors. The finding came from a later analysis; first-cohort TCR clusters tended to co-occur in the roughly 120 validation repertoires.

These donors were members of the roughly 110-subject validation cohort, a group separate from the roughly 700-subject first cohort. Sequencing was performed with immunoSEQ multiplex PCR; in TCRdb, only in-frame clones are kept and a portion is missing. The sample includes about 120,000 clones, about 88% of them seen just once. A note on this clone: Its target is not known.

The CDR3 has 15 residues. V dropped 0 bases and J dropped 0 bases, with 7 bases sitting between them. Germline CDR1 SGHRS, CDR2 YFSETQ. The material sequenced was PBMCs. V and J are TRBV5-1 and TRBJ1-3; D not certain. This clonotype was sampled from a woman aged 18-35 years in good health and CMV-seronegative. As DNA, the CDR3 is TGCGCCAGCAGCTTGGAGTCGAGCTCTGGAAACACCATATATTTT. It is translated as CASSLESSSGNTIYF.